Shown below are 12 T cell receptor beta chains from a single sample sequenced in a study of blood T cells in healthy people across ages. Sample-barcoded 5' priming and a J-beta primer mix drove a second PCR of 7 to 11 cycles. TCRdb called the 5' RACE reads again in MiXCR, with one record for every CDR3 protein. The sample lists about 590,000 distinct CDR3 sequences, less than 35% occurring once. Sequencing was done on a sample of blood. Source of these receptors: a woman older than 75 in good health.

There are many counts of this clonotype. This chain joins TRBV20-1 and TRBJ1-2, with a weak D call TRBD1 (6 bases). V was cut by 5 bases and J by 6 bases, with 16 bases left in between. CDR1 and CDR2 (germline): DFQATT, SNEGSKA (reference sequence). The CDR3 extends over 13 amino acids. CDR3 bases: TGCAGTGCTCCGGAAGGGGGTCTGAATGGCTACACCTTC. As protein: CSAPEGGLNGYTF.

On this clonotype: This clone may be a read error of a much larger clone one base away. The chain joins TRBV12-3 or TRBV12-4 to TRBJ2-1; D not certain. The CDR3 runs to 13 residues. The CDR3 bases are TGTGCCAGCAGGTTAGTTCGGCACAATGAGCAGTTCTTC. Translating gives CASRLVRHNEQFF.

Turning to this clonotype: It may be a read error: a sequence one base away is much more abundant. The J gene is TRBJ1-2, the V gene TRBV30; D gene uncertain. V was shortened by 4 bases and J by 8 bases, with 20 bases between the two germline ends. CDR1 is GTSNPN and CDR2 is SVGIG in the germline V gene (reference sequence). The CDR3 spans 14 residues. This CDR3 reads CAWNVRASDGGYTF. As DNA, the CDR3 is TGTGCCTGGAATGTAAGGGCGTCTGATGGGGGCTACACCTTC.

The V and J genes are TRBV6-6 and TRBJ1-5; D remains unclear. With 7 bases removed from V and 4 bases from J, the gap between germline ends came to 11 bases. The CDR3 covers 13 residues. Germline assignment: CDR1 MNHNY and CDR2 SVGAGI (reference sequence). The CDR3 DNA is TGTGCCAGCACCGGGTATGAGAATCAGCCCCAGCATTTT. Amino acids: CASTGYENQPQHF.

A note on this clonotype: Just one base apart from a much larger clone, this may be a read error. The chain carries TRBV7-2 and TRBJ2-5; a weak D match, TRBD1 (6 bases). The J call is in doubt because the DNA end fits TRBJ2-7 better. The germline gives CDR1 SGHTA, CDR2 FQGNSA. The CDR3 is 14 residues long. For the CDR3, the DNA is TGTGCCAGCAGCCCCCAGCAGGGGAGAAGCGAGCAGTACTTC. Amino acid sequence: CASSPQQGRSEQYF.

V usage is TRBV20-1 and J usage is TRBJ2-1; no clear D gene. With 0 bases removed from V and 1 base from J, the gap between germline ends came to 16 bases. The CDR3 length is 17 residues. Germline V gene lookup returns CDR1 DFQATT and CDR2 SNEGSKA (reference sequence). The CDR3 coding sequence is TGCAGTGCTAGAGATAACGTCCGGAGTTCGTCCTACAATGAGCAGTTCTTC. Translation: CSARDNVRSSSYNEQFF.

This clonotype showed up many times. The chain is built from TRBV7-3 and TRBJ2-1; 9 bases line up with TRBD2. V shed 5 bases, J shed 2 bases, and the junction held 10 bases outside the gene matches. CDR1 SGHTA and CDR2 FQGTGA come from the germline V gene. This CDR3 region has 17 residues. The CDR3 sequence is CASSPYRAGGAYNEQFF. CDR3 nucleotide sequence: TGTGCCAGCAGCCCCTACCGAGCGGGGGGTGCCTACAATGAGCAGTTCTTC.

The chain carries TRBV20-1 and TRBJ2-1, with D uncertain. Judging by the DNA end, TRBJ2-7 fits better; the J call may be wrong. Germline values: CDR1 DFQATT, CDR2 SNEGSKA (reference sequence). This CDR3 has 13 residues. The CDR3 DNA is TGCAGTGCTAGGTGGCGTTCCTACAATGAGCAGTACTTC. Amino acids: CSARWRSYNEQYF.

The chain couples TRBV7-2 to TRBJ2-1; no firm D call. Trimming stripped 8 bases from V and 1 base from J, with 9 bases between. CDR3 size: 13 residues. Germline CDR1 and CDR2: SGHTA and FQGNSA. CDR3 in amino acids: CASGQISYNEQFF. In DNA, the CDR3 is TGTGCCAGCGGGCAAATTTCCTACAATGAGCAGTTCTTC.

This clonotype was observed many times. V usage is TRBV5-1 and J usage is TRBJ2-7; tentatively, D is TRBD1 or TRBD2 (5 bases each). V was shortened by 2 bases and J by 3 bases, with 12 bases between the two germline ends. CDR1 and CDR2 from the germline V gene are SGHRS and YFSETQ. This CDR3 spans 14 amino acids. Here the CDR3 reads CASSLKGPGYEQYF. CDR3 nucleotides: TGCGCCAGCAGCTTAAAGGGACCCGGCTACGAGCAGTACTTC.

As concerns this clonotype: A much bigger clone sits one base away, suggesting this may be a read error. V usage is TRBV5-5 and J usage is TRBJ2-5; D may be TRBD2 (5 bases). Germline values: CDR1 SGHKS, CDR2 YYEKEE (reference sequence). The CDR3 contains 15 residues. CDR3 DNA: TGTGCCAGCAGCCCCGGGGTCAACCTTCAAGAGGCCCAGTACTTC. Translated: CASSPGVNLQEAQYF. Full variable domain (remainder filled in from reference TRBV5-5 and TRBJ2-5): DAGVTQSPTHLIKTRGQQVTLRCSPISGHKSVSWYQQVLGQGPQFIFQYYEKEERGRGNFPDRFSARQFPNYSSELNVNALLLGDSALYLCASSPGVNLQEAQYFGPGTRLLVL.

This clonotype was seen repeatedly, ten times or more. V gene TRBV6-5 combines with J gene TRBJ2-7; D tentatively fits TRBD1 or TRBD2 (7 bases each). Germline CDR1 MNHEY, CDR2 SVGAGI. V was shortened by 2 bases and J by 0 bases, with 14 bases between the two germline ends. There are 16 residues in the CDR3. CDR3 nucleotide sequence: TGTGCCAGCAGTTACGAGGGAGGGGGCAACTCCTACGAGCAGTACTTC. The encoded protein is CASSYEGGGNSYEQYF.